What follows are 27 T cell receptor beta chains derived from one specimen sequenced in a study of blood T cell repertoires in COVID-19. Method: immunoSEQ multiplex PCR; TCRdb's copy keeps in-frame clones and lacks some. This sample has fewer than 350,000 clones; 70% to 90% occur once, and the top ten carry 13%. Sequenced: peripheral blood. The source of these receptors is a woman in her 70s with COVID-19, enrolled during active disease.

The chain uses TRBV19 and TRBJ1-2; D is ambiguous. V gave up 3 bases and J gave up 2 bases, with 16 bases separating them. CDR3 size: 16 residues. In germline, CDR1 is LNHDA, CDR2 SQIVND (reference sequence). The CDR3 here is CASSIRPGVGNYGYTF. The CDR3 nucleotides are TGTGCCAGTAGTATCCGCCCCGGGGTGGGCAACTATGGCTACACCTTC.

This rearrangement joins TRBV2 to TRBJ1-2; 7 bases match TRBD1. The CDR3 is 15 residues long. The germline gives CDR1 SNHLY, CDR2 FYNNEI. V was pared by 3 bases and J by 3 bases, with 7 bases of the junction left unmatched. The CDR3 spells CASSEGKGGHYGYTF. The CDR3 DNA is TGTGCCAGCAGTGAGGGGAAAGGGGGCCACTATGGCTACACCTTC.

This chain joins TRBV29-1 and TRBJ1-5; D is unclear. The germline CDR1 and CDR2 sequences are SQVTM and ANQGSEA. V lost 4 bases and J lost 3, with 10 bases in between. There are 13 residues in the CDR3. The CDR3 bases are TGCAGCGTTGGAGGTCTCGACAATCAGCCCCAGCATTTT. The encoded protein is CSVGGLDNQPQHF.

The V call is TRBV7-2, the J call TRBJ2-2; 11 bases are shared with TRBD2. The CDR3 consists of 15 residues. V dropped 3 bases and J dropped 5; count of bases not matched to a gene: 2. CDR1 is SGHTA, CDR2 FQGNSA, per germline. The CDR3 nucleotides are TGTGCCAGCAGCTTCCTAGCGGGGGGAACCGGGGAGCTGTTTTTT. Translated, it gives CASSFLAGGTGELFF.

A few counts support this clone. CDR3 nucleotides: TGTGCCAGCAGTTTAAGACAGGCAACACACTACACCTTC. It encodes CASSLRQATHYTF. This chain links TRBV27 with TRBJ1-2, with a weak D call TRBD1 (6 bases). There are 13 residues in the CDR3. V was cut by 2 bases and J by 10 bases, with 14 bases left in between. The germline CDR1 and CDR2 sequences are MNHEY and SMNVEV (reference sequence).

There are a few counts of this clone. The rearrangement links TRBV7-2 to TRBJ2-3; the D gene is possibly TRBD1 (5 bases). The V end was cut by 1 base, the J end by 3 bases, with 11 bases between. From germline, CDR1 is SGHTA and CDR2 FQGNSA. CDR3 length: 15 amino acids. As DNA, the CDR3 is TGTGCCAGCAGCTTAGGGCAGGGCGTGACAGATACGCAGTATTTT. Protein: CASSLGQGVTDTQYF.

The rearrangement uses TRBV5-1 and TRBJ2-1; TRBD1 might be the D (6 bases). This CDR3 region has 13 residues. Germline V gene data show CDR1 as SGHRS and CDR2 as YFSETQ. Trimming shortened V by 0 bases and J by 6 bases, and 7 bases separated the two germline ends. The CDR3 reads CASSLGQVNEQFF. The DNA of the CDR3 is TGCGCCAGCAGCTTGGGACAGGTCAATGAGCAGTTCTTC.

Only a few counts were recorded for this clone. This chain joins TRBV24-1 and TRBJ1-1; D is perhaps TRBD1 (6 bases). The germline V gene encodes CDR1 KGHDR and CDR2 SFDVKD. The ends were cut back, 7 bases at V and 3 bases at J, with 11 bases in the middle. The CDR3 covers 13 residues. CDR3 nucleotide sequence: TGTGCCACCAGCGAGACAGGATACACTGAAGCTTTCTTT. Residues: CATSETGYTEAFF.

The rearrangement uses TRBV7-2 and TRBJ2-3; 12 bases agree with TRBD2. The CDR3 sequence is 16 residues long. J gave up 4 bases and V 3 bases, and 5 bases lay outside the gene matches. CDR1 and CDR2 (germline): SGHTA, FQGNSA. The CDR3 nucleotides are TGTGCCAGCAGCTTCCTAGCGGGGGGGCCCCCAGATACGCAGTATTTT. Amino acids: CASSFLAGGPPDTQYF.

The chain carries TRBV6-5 and TRBJ1-2; D is unresolved. V lost 4 bases to trimming and J lost 8 bases, with 14 bases between them. The CDR3 spans 13 residues. Germline assignment: CDR1 MNHEY and CDR2 SVGAGI. For the CDR3, the DNA is TGTGCCAGCAGTTCCCCGCTCGAAGCGGGCTACACCTTC. Translated: CASSSPLEAGYTF.

In regard to this clone: Its ends do not fully match the called genes, so a read error is possible. The V and J genes are TRBV7-2 and TRBJ2-7; TRBD1 matches 11 bases. Germline V gene sequence: CDR1 SGHTA, CDR2 FQGNSA. This CDR3 is 15 amino acids long. CDR3: CASRLGQGAKYEQYF. CDR3 bases: TGTGCCAGCAGATTAGGACAGGGGGCCAAGTACGAGCAGTACTTC.

The count of this clone is one. The chain carries TRBV28 and TRBJ1-6; 7 nucleotides agree with TRBD1. Trimming removed 6 bases from V and 5 bases from J; junction bases left unmatched: 4. Per the germline V gene, CDR1 is MDHEN and CDR2 is SYDVKM. This CDR3 has 14 amino acids. CDR3 amino acids: CASRPQGDNSPLHF. In DNA form, the CDR3 reads TGTGCCAGCAGACCTCAGGGGGATAATTCACCCCTCCACTTT.

DNA of the CDR3: TGTGCCAGCAGTCCAGGAGGGCCCACTGAAGCTTTCTTT. Its translation: CASSPGGPTEAFF. The chain carries TRBV7-9 and TRBJ1-1, with unresolved D. Germline lookup yields CDR1 SEHNR and CDR2 FQNEAQ (reference sequence). The CDR3 is made up of 13 amino acids. The V end was cut by 6 bases, the J end by 4 bases, with 12 bases between.

The V call is TRBV4-3, the J call TRBJ1-3, with TRBD1 matching over 11 bases. V dropped 3 bases and J dropped 2; count of bases not matched to a gene: 9. Germline values: CDR1 LGHNA, CDR2 YSLEER. The CDR3 is 18 amino acids. DNA for the CDR3: TGCGCCAGCAGCCACGGACAGGGGGCAGCTAGTCCTGGAAACACCATATATTTT. This codes for CASSHGQGAASPGNTIYF.

J is TRBJ1-6 and V is TRBV6-5, with 7 nucleotides matching TRBD1. The CDR3 is made up of 15 amino acids. The trim removed 6 bases at V and 6 bases at J, leaving 8 bases unmatched. The germline gives CDR1 MNHEY, CDR2 SVGAGI. The CDR3 is CASSTGAAPNSPLHF. The DNA of the CDR3 is TGTGCCAGCAGCACAGGGGCCGCCCCTAATTCACCCCTCCACTTT.

This clone was counted between two and nine times. The chain couples TRBV7-2 to TRBJ2-3, with 7 bases matching TRBD1. Germline V gives CDR1 SGHTA, CDR2 FQGNSA. With V trimmed by 3 bases and J by 1 base, 4 bases remained unmatched. The CDR3 runs 15 residues. The CDR3 sequence: CASSLGQPGTDTQYF. The CDR3 DNA sequence: TGTGCCAGCAGCTTGGGACAGCCGGGCACAGATACGCAGTATTTT.

The chain uses TRBV14 and TRBJ1-1; D is unresolved. CDR3 length: 13 residues. The germline V gene encodes CDR1 SGHDN and CDR2 FVKESK. Trimming took 3 bases from V and 0 from J, leaving 5 bases between them. CDR3 amino acids: CASSQSLNTEAFF. CDR3 coding DNA: TGTGCCAGCAGCCAGAGCTTGAACACTGAAGCTTTCTTT.

The rearrangement joins TRBV12-5 to TRBJ2-3; 10 bases map to TRBD1. The V gene end was trimmed by 6 bases and the J gene end by 6 bases; junction bases not matched to a gene: 12. The CDR3 contains 16 residues. Germline CDR1 reads LGHNT; CDR2 reads FRNRAP. CDR3 region: CASGTGTGARQDTQYF. CDR3 bases: TGTGCTAGTGGCACCGGGACAGGGGCCCGGCAGGATACGCAGTATTTT. Drawing the rest from reference TRBV12-5 and TRBJ2-3, the complete variable domain is DARVTQTPRHKVTEMGQEVTMRCQPILGHNTVFWYRQTMMQGLELLAYFRNRAPLDDSGMPKDRFSAEMPDATLATLKIQPSEPRDSAVYFCASGTGTGARQDTQYFGPGTRLTVL.

The CDR3 region is CASSPGQGTAEQYF. In DNA, the CDR3 is TGTGCCAGCAGCCCCGGACAGGGGACGGCCGAGCAGTACTTC. The chain couples TRBV7-3 to TRBJ2-7; 9 bases align to TRBD1. Germline CDR1 reads SGHTA; CDR2 reads FQGTGA. J was trimmed by 6 bases and V by 5 bases; bases with no gene match: 8. The CDR3 spans 14 residues.

This chain connects TRBV19 to TRBJ1-1; weak D call: TRBD1 (6 bases). CDR3 size: 13 residues. CDR1 LNHDA and CDR2 SQIVND come from the germline V gene (reference sequence). Trimming left V 2 bases short and J 6 bases short, with 10 bases between. The CDR3 loop is CASSIWDMAEAFF. The CDR3 coding sequence is TGTGCCAGTAGTATATGGGACATGGCTGAAGCTTTCTTT.

The V gene is TRBV18, the J gene TRBJ2-7, with 8 bases fitting TRBD1. With V trimmed by 3 bases and J by 7 bases, 5 bases remained unmatched. This CDR3 has 13 residues. CDR1 and CDR2 from the germline V gene are KGHSH and LQKENI. CDR3 bases: TGTGCCAGCTCACCCAGGGGGCTGTGGGAGCAGTACTTC. Its protein product is CASSPRGLWEQYF.

The sample holds one count of this clone. V usage is TRBV2 and J usage is TRBJ2-1, with TRBD2 matching 9 bases. This CDR3 has 16 residues. The V segment lost 3 bases and the J segment 3 bases; nucleotides outside the gene matches: 6. Per the germline V gene, CDR1 is SNHLY and CDR2 is FYNNEI. CDR3 protein: CASSEELAGVYNEQFF. The CDR3 DNA is TGTGCCAGCAGTGAGGAACTAGCGGGTGTCTACAATGAGCAGTTCTTC.

The chain recombines TRBV5-4 with TRBJ2-5, with TRBD1 matching over 8 bases. V shed 0 bases and J 2 bases; nucleotides not matched to a gene: 0. Germline CDR1 reads SGHNT; CDR2 reads YYREEE (reference sequence). There are 14 residues in the CDR3. The CDR3 region has the DNA TGTGCCAGCAGCTTGGACAGGGGGCAAGAGACCCAGTACTTC. Translation: CASSLDRGQETQYF.

The chain couples TRBV5-4 to TRBJ2-3; D is unclear. The V gene's germline CDR1 is SGHNT and CDR2 YYREEE (reference sequence). Deletions cut 4 bases from V and 4 bases from J, with 13 bases between. The CDR3 is 14 residues long. This CDR3 is CASSPAAVPDTQYF. The CDR3 nucleotides are TGTGCCAGCAGCCCGGCGGCAGTCCCAGATACGCAGTATTTT.

The chain combines TRBV30 with TRBJ1-5; unclear D gene. Germline V CDR1 and CDR2: GTSNPN, SVGIG (reference sequence). The CDR3 has 15 residues. V was clipped by 2 bases and J by 2 bases, with 13 bases between them. Here the CDR3 reads CAWSLAARGNQPQHF. As DNA, the CDR3 is TGTGCCTGGAGTTTGGCGGCTCGTGGCAATCAGCCCCAGCATTTT.

This clone was seen just once. J is TRBJ1-2 and V is TRBV12-3 or TRBV12-4; TRBD1 matches at 9 bases. Trimming cost V 8 bases and J 6 bases; bases outside gene matches: 7. The CDR3 contains 13 residues. The DNA of the CDR3 is TGTGCCAGCCTTTCAGGACAGGGGAATGGCTACACCTTC. Translation: CASLSGQGNGYTF.

CDR3 in DNA: TGTGCCAGTAGTATAGATGGGGCCCAGCTAGCCAAAAACATTCAGTACTTC. Translating it yields CASSIDGAQLAKNIQYF. The gene calls are TRBV19 and TRBJ2-4; a possible D gene is TRBD1 (5 bases). Per germline, CDR1 LNHDA and CDR2 SQIVND (reference sequence). Trimming removed 0 bases from V and 0 bases from J, with 12 bases in between. This CDR3 has 17 residues.